This T cell receptor beta chain came from a study of blood T cells in healthy people across ages. Primers used in a second PCR of about 6 to 11 cycles were a sample-barcoded 5' primer and a J-beta primer mix. TCRdb itself ran the 5' RACE reads through MiXCR, one entry per CDR3 protein. The table includes roughly 1.5 million distinct CDR3 sequences, less than 45% detected once. Germline CDR1 and CDR2: MDHEN and SYDVKM. The CDR3 has 17 amino acids. In its sample, this clonotype was seen a few times. The junction departs from germline at one end; a sequencing error may be responsible. Sequences were obtained from blood. This TCR derives from a woman in her late teens or twenties in good health. V usage is TRBV28 and J usage is TRBJ2-1; 12 bases agree with TRBD2. With the DNA end fitting TRBJ2-7 better, the J assignment may be wrong. The CDR3 region has the DNA TGTGTCAGCAGTTTATCGACTAGCGGGAGCTCCTACAATGAGCAGTACTTC. This sequence encodes CVSSLSTSGSSYNEQYF.